This T cell receptor beta chain was retrieved from a study of T cell responses to AZD1222 COVID-19 vaccine. Study outcomes and limitations: Spike-specific TCR breadth and depth grew following two AZD1222 doses. Only a handful of AZD1222 recipients, several in all, had baseline seropositivity. Of spike-specific TCRs, nearly half reportedly target regions left unmutated in variants.

Assay: immunoSEQ multiplex PCR; the TCRdb copy retains only in-frame clones and omits some. The sample records 90,000 to 120,000 clones, 85% to 90% being singletons. The length of the CDR3 is 17 residues. In germline, CDR1 is SGHTA, CDR2 FQGNSA. V was pared by 2 bases and J by 7 bases, with 14 bases of the junction left unmatched. Points on this clone: The antigen remains unidentified.

The chain is built from TRBV7-2 and TRBJ2-4; 7 bases align to TRBD1. Sequencing used peripheral blood, obtained on day 0 of AZD1222 vaccination. The TCR originated in an adult in good health. The chain's CDR3 is CASSLFGRIGQVNIQYF. CDR3 in DNA: TGTGCCAGCAGCTTATTCGGGCGGATCGGACAGGTCAACATTCAGTACTTC.